This T cell receptor (beta chain) was observed in a study of T-cell memory formation after mild COVID-19. Study results and limitations: Second-wave clones with a day 37 peak had unconfirmed SARS-CoV-2 specificity.

Details on this clonotype: Its matching antigen is unknown.

The CDR3 sequence is 15 residues long. Germline V gene sequence: CDR1 MNHNY, CDR2 SVGAGI (reference sequence). Trimming took 5 bases from V and 0 from J, leaving 11 bases between them. TCRdb reprocessed the 5' RACE reads via MiXCR and lists one record per CDR3 protein. In the table there are 250,000 to 300,000 distinct CDR3 sequences, around 15% of which are singletons. V usage is TRBV6-6 and J usage is TRBJ2-1; D call uncertain. The TCR originated in a young man who had mild COVID-19 (a few samples of this study predate the infection). Cell type and time point are not known. Input material: PBMCs or a T cell subset sorted from them (not recorded which). The CDR3 loop reads CASSPGDISYNEQFF. The CDR3, as DNA: TGTGCCAGCAGTCCTGGAGATATCTCCTACAATGAGCAGTTCTTC.